This T cell receptor beta chain was sequenced in a study of CD8+ T cells in alopecia areata. Looking at the study overall: Treated patients swallowed 5 to 10 mg of oral tofacitinib twice daily. Scoring of severity for treated patients was based on percentage of affected scalp area. Study conclusions and caveats: Any link of baseline CD8+ expansion to response, resting on one nonresponder, remains uncertain.

Treatment denoted: oral pan-JAK inhibitor, 5-10 mg twice daily. The investigators collected lesional scalp punch biopsies and peripheral blood from alopecia areata patients. Comment on this clone: Antigen specificity is unknown.

Investigators isolated RNA and reverse transcribed it into cDNA to act as the sequencing template. The method was immunoSEQ multiplex PCR; TCRdb's version includes in-frame clones alone and lacks a portion of them. The table includes around 180,000 clones, less than 70% detected once. CDR3 length: 14 amino acids. Germline loops: CDR1 SQVTM, CDR2 ANQGSEA. Trimming cost V 4 bases and J 3 bases; bases outside gene matches: 5. The TCR comes from a human donor with alopecia areata. The sequencing here drew on CD4+ T cells sorted from blood, taken at week 49, from a patient treated with tofacitinib. The chain links TRBV29-1 to TRBJ2-2; 7 bases align to TRBD1. DNA of the CDR3: TGCAGCGTTGCCGGACAGGTGGACACCGGGGAGCTGTTTTTT. This sequence encodes CSVAGQVDTGELFF.